A selection of T cell receptor beta chains follows, all from one sample in a study of blood T cell repertoires in COVID-19. Measured with immunoSEQ multiplex PCR; TCRdb has only the in-frame clones, and not every one. This sample has roughly 69,000 clones; 88% occur once, and the top ten carry 4.5% to 5%. The specimen sequenced was peripheral blood. These receptors originate from a human donor in a cohort sampled during active COVID-19. Both conserved end residues are part of each CDR3. The D gene is left open where the match is weak. Clone size is not always given. Where it is, it says once, few, many or a class for expanded clones.

-	-	TRBV12-2	TRBJ2-5	CASRHGLAGVETQYF	TGTGCAAGTCGCCATGGACTAGCGGGAGTTGAGACCCAGTACTTC
TRBD2	-	TRBV10-1	TRBJ2-1	CATRSGGRESGAYNEQFF	TGCGCCACCCGATCCGGCGGGAGGGAATCTGGGGCCTACAATGAGCAGTTCTTC
TRBD1	-	TRBV11-2	TRBJ2-7	CASSRPGQGTYEQYF	TGTGCCAGCAGCAGACCGGGACAGGGGACCTACGAGCAGTACTTC
TRBD1	-	TRBV5-5	TRBJ2-7	CASSSFRDSYYEQYF	TGTGCCAGCAGCTCCTTCCGGGACAGCTACTACGAGCAGTACTTC
-	-	TRBV23-1	TRBJ2-4	CASSPVLQYF	TGCGCCAGCAGTCCAGTTTTGCAGTACTTC
-	-	TRBV24-1	TRBJ2-5	CATSDSMIGKETQYF	TGTGCCACCAGTGATTCAATGATCGGGAAAGAGACCCAGTACTTC
TRBD1	-	TRBV7-2	TRBJ2-1	CASSLRGLEQFF	TGTGCCAGCAGCTTAAGGGGGCTTGAGCAGTTCTTC
-	-	TRBV12-3/TRBV12-4	TRBJ2-7	CASSLTGSYEQYF	TGTGCCAGCAGTTTGACGGGTTCCTACGAGCAGTACTTC
TRBD1	-	TRBV9	TRBJ2-3	CASSEDRVADTQYF	TGTGCCAGCAGCGAGGACAGGGTTGCAGATACGCAGTATTTT
TRBD1	-	TRBV7-9	TRBJ2-7	CASSSGGWSEQYF	TGTGCCAGCAGTTCAGGGGGCTGGAGCGAGCAGTACTTC
-	medium-sized	TRBV9	TRBJ2-2	CASSVYRANTGELFF	TGTGCCAGCAGCGTATACAGGGCTAACACCGGGGAGCTGTTTTTT
-	-	TRBV3-1/TRBV3-2	TRBJ1-1	CASSRRQGREAFF	TGTGCCAGCAGCCGACGCCAGGGCCGTGAAGCTTTCTTT
TRBD1	-	TRBV5-4	TRBJ1-2	CASSLGDRVNYGYTF	TGTGCCAGCAGCTTAGGGGACAGGGTAAACTATGGCTACACCTTC
-	medium-sized	TRBV5-5	TRBJ1-3	CASSLGPGVGSGNTIYF	TGTGCCAGCAGCTTGGGGCCAGGTGTTGGCTCTGGAAACACCATATATTTT
TRBD1	-	TRBV6-6	TRBJ2-7	CASSETGQSRRQYF	TGTGCCAGCAGTGAGACGGGACAGAGTCGACGGCAGTACTTC
-	once	TRBV5-1	TRBJ1-1	CASSFTGTEAFF	TGCGCCAGCAGCTTTACAGGGACTGAAGCTTTCTTT
TRBD1	-	TRBV19	TRBJ2-7	CASSSSTGLFTEEQYF	TGTGCCAGTAGTTCGTCGACAGGGCTTTTCACTGAGGAGCAGTACTTC
TRBD2	-	TRBV5-4	TRBJ2-7	CASSFGTSGSYEQYF	TGTGCCAGCAGCTTCGGGACTAGCGGGAGCTACGAGCAGTACTTC
TRBD1	-	TRBV7-2	TRBJ2-2	CASSKGTGNTGELFF	TGTGCCAGCTCTAAAGGGACAGGAAACACCGGGGAGCTGTTTTTT
-	-	TRBV4-1	TRBJ2-7	CASSQVGTHNFYEQYF	TGCGCCAGCAGCCAAGTCGGGACACATAATTTCTACGAGCAGTACTTC
-	-	TRBV7-8	TRBJ2-3	CASSRWGGASDTQYF	TGTGCCAGCAGCCGGTGGGGGGGGGCGTCGGATACGCAGTATTTT
TRBD1	once	TRBV25-1	TRBJ1-2	CASSEYPGQLEDGYTF	TGTGCCAGCAGTGAATATCCGGGACAGCTTGAAGATGGCTACACCTTC
TRBD1	-	TRBV20-1	TRBJ2-7	CSASPGTGGDEQYF	TGCAGTGCGAGTCCCGGGACAGGGGGCGACGAGCAGTACTTC
-	-	TRBV12-3/TRBV12-4	TRBJ1-2	CASSHGLAYGYTF	TGTGCCAGCAGTCACGGACTGGCCTATGGCTACACCTTC
TRBD1	once	TRBV5-1	TRBJ2-6	CASSSQGPSGANVLTF	TGCGCCAGCAGCTCACAGGGGCCCTCTGGGGCCAACGTCCTGACTTTC
-	-	TRBV5-1	TRBJ2-5	CASSLDSGETQYF	TGCGCCAGCAGCTTGGACAGTGGAGAGACCCAGTACTTC
-	-	TRBV7-2	TRBJ2-2	CASSLVGSSNTGELFF	TGTGCCAGCAGCTTAGTTGGTTCCAGTAACACCGGGGAGCTGTTTTTT
TRBD2	once	TRBV15	TRBJ2-5	CATSRGGLAGQETQYF	TGTGCCACCAGCAGAGGGGGACTAGCGGGGCAAGAGACCCAGTACTTC
TRBD1	-	TRBV30	TRBJ1-6	CAWTLTGAVRSPLHF	TGTGCCTGGACTCTGACAGGGGCGGTACGATCACCCCTCCACTTT
TRBD2	-	TRBV19	TRBJ2-2	CASSRLAGGTGELFF	TGTGCCAGTAGTCGGTTAGCGGGGGGCACCGGGGAGCTGTTTTTT
-	-	TRBV5-1	TRBJ2-7	CASSLAGGAPYEQYF	TGCGCCAGCAGCTTGGCCGGGGGTGCTCCCTACGAGCAGTACTTC
-	-	TRBV7-2	TRBJ2-6	CASSSWANSGANVLTF	TGTGCCAGCAGCTCCTGGGCCAACTCTGGGGCCAACGTCCTGACTTTC
-	-	TRBV20-1	TRBJ2-5	CSAQQETQYF	TGCAGTGCACAGCAAGAGACCCAGTACTTC
TRBD1	-	TRBV5-6	TRBJ1-2	CASSLLEGARPMGYTF	TGTGCCAGCAGCTTGTTGGAGGGGGCTAGGCCTATGGGCTACACCTTC
TRBD2	-	TRBV5-1	TRBJ2-2	CASSAAGGPNTGELFF	TGCGCCAGCAGCGCAGCGGGGGGGCCAAACACCGGGGAGCTGTTTTTT
-	-	TRBV12-3/TRBV12-4	TRBJ1-1	CASKPNKNTEAFF	TGTGCCAGCAAACCCAACAAGAACACTGAAGCTTTCTTT
-	-	TRBV6-5	TRBJ2-1	CASSYSDLGVNEQFF	TGTGCCAGCAGTTATTCAGATCTAGGGGTGAATGAGCAGTTCTTC
TRBD1	-	TRBV18	TRBJ2-1	CASSTTGGSYNEQFF	TGTGCCAGCTCAACGACAGGGGGCTCCTACAATGAGCAGTTCTTC
-	-	TRBV3-1/TRBV3-2	TRBJ1-2	CASSQEQFHGYTF	TGTGCCAGCAGCCAAGAGCAGTTCCATGGCTACACCTTC
-	-	TRBV28	TRBJ2-5	CASSSYQETQYF	TGTGCCAGCAGTTCCTACCAAGAGACCCAGTACTTC
-	-	TRBV18	TRBJ1-1	CASSPAGNTEAFF	TGTGCCAGCTCACCCGCAGGGAACACTGAAGCTTTCTTT